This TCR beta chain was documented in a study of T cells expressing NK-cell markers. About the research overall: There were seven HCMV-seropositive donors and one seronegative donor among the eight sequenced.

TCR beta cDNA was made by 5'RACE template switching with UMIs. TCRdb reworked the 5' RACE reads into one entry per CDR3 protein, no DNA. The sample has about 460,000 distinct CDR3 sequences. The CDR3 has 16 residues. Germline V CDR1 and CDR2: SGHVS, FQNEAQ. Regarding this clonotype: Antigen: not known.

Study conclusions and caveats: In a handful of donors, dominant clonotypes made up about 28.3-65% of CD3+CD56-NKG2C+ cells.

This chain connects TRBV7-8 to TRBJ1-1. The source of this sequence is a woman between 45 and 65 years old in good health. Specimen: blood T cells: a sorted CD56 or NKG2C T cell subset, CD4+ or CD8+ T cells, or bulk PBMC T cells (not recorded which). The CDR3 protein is CASSLARRYMNTEAFF. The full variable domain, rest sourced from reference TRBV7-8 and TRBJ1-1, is GAGVSQSPRYKVAKRGQDVALRCDPISGHVSLFWYQQALGQGPEFLTYFQNEAQLDKSGLPSDRFFAERPEGSVSTLKIQRTQQEDSAVYLCASSLARRYMNTEAFFGQGTRLTVV.